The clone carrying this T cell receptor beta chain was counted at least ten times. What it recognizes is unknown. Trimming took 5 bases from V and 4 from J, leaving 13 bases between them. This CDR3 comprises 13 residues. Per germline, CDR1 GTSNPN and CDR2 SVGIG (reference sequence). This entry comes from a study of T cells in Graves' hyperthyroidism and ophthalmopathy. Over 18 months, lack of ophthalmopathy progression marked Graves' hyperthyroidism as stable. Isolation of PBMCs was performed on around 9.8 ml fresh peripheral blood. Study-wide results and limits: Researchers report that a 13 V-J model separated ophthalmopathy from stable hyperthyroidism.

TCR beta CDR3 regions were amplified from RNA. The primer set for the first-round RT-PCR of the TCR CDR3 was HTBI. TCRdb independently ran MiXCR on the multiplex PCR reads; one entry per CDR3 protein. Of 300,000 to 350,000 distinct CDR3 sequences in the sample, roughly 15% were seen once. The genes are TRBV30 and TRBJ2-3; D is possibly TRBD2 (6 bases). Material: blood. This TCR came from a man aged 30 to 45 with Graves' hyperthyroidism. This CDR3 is CAWEIAVADTQYF. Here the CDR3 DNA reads TGTGCCTGGGAAATAGCGGTGGCAGATACGCAGTATTTT.